This T cell receptor (beta chain) was observed in a study of cytomegalovirus exposure and HLA in healthy donors (TCRdb year 2017). Broadly, across the study: An earlier analysis of some 620 of the donors reported about 300 Gb of sequence data and 117 million unique TCR beta sequences obtained from about 179 million T cells. Around 300 gigabases of sequencing data and around 87 million unique TCR sequences were included in an early release covering 550 to 800 HLA-typed donors. Of the roughly 400 genotyped donors, approximately 83% fell in the genetic ancestry cluster associated with self-reported Caucasian donors. The study aimed to test whether cataloging public T cell receptors could reveal signatures of past pathogen exposure. The T cell repertoires of around 730 subjects were profiled by immunosequencing and related to cytomegalovirus serostatus. Along with the roughly 700-subject first cohort, a separate validation cohort of over a hundred different subjects was used. High-throughput TCR immunosequencing, statistical association of individual TCRs with disease status, and machine learning were combined to predict cytomegalovirus infection status. A later analysis re-analyzed previously published TCR beta repertoires from roughly 600 donors and added high-resolution HLA genotyping to study TCR occurrence patterns. The later analysis used no new phenotypic data to find candidate immune exposures, relying instead on TCR beta sequences and their occurrence across donors. In an earlier analysis of roughly 540 of the donors, high-throughput TCR beta sequencing was used to judge whether each TCR beta V gene segment behaved as functional or pseudogenic. Donor age, sex, ethnicity and CMV serostatus were compiled alongside the repertoire data. In a later genetic analysis, genome-wide SNP genotypes for about 55% of the roughly 670 donors were used, and that subset was treated as a discovery cohort. All discovery cohort repertoires had been generated using a single sequencing platform. Both class I and class II loci were covered by HLA typing, at four-digit resolution. The number of typed donors differed by locus: roughly 620-630 for A, B, C, DRB1 and DQB1; 500 to 550 for DQA1; fewer than 610 for DPA1; and around 450 for DPB1. Roughly five DR-DQ haplotypes were handled as single units for association and clustering because linkage in the cohort was strong. Among some 400 genotyped donors of the cohort, an average of approximately 240,000 unique TCR beta nucleotide sequences were sequenced per donor, roughly a sixth of them non-productive.

Beyond this particular receptor, the publication reports: The sequencing pipeline was judged likely to have produced a cluster of highly shared sequence variants as a technical artifact. A total of 150 or so TCR beta chains were listed by the study as associated with cytomegalovirus. Strong co-occurrence of HLA alleles, especially DR and DQ, made assigning TCR associations to individual alleles difficult. Linkage disequilibrium might explain the correlated functional status among segregating V segments, but an unknown experimental factor could not be excluded. Most TCR sequences were seen in very few donors, while some public TCRs were found in many individuals. A further reported finding was that TCR beta sequences accurately predicted the HLA-A and HLA-B alleles for most subjects in the first cohort. In a later analysis, the rate of TCR association differed among HLA loci, with DRB1 alleles having the most associated TCRs and HLA-C alleles having the fewest. HLA typing was unavailable for some donors at each locus, so association tests used only the typed subset. The 87-base-pair reads could not distinguish some IMGT-functional V segments, including TRBV6-2 and TRBV6-3, so those segments were excluded. Immune exposure information for the cohort was limited to CMV serostatus. A few of the identified cytomegalovirus-associated TCR beta chains were confirmed in vitro to be specific for cytomegalovirus antigens. An earlier analysis of some 560 of the donors showed that most TCR beta V segments appeared in productive rearrangements either about 90% or about 30% of the time, which broadly matched IMGT annotations. This cohort had only TCR beta chains sequenced, and the lack of alpha or paired-chain data limited which features could be detected. In a later analysis, HLA-associated TCR beta chains were found to be more clonally expanded and to have lower generation probabilities than equally common non-associated chains. Roughly uniform sequencing depth across donors was assumed in presence/absence analyses, although this assumption may not hold. Because counts were too low, seventeen rarely observed V segments, including chromosome 9 orphons, were excluded from the earlier analysis of a few hundred of the donors. In a later genetic analysis, a missense DCLRE1C variant was associated with V-gene and J-gene trimming of TCR beta chains, and the association was replicated in an independent cohort. In a later analysis, most CMV-associated TCR beta chains were found to appear HLA-restricted, with HLA associations seemingly driven largely by CMV exposure. According to a later analysis, parvovirus B19, influenza, CMV and Epstein-Barr virus appeared linked to several top co-occurrence clusters. According to the authors, the approach could potentially be generalized to other disease states and immunological phenotypes. Specific HLA alleles were associated with 15,000 to 20,000 TCR beta sequences at a false discovery rate of 0.05 in a later analysis. A later genetic analysis reported fewer N-insertions in productive TCRs among donors in an Asian-associated ancestry cluster than the roughly 690-donor mean. In both the original and validation cohorts, the classifier was reported to diagnose cytomegalovirus status with high specificity and sensitivity.

The CDR3 runs 14 residues from the cysteine to the phenylalanine. The entry retains the CDR3 DNA only, 42 bases that are in frame from base 1. V lost 6 bases and J lost 7 bases; the stretch between them is 16 bases long. CDR1 and CDR2 are drawn from the germline V gene: MNHEY, SVGAGI. In total, 666 healthy bone marrow donors made up the cohort. At the time of sampling, every cohort member was nominally healthy, though immune exposures that went unrecorded were likely present. The donor tested CMV seropositive, placing the donor among the 250 to 350 seropositive members of the cohort. A peripheral blood sample was collected from each donor, and TCR beta sequencing was performed on peripheral blood mononuclear cells. The Qiagen DNeasy Blood Extraction Kit was used to extract genomic DNA from the blood cell samples. For this clone: What this receptor recognizes is not known. Qualities for individual bases were not recorded, and no much larger clone is one base off.

The receptor library was made with the immunoSEQ multiplex PCR assay. A mixture of 60 forward primers for TCR Vbeta segments and 13 reverse primers for TCR Jbeta segments was used in the multiplex PCR. The CDR3 region of rearranged TCR beta genes was amplified from genomic DNA by a multiplex PCR assay. The Illumina HiSeq System was used to sequence the amplified TCR beta libraries as 87-base-pair reads. On the study's bioinformatics: In a later analysis, tens of millions of unique TCR beta chains were counted across the approximately 620 repertoires, and around 10 million of these chains were shared by at least two donors. Raw reads were error-corrected and collapsed into unique sequences by a nearest-neighbor algorithm in which closely related sequences were merged to remove PCR and sequencing errors. CDR3 sequences were aligned to IMGT reference sequences to assign V, D and J gene segments. For a sequence to be retained, a match of at least six nucleotides was required to both a V gene segment and a J gene segment. Rearrangements were called productive when the CDR3 lacked stop codons and stayed in frame with V and J; all others were non-productive. CDR3 was defined by IMGT convention, running from the second conserved V-encoded cysteine to the conserved J-encoded phenylalanine. Sequences without an unambiguous match to a single V gene segment were excluded from the earlier analysis of about 640 of the donors. In an earlier analysis of about 590 of the donors, a V segment was called functional when productive rearrangements were above 56.7%, and segregating when the standard deviation between donors exceeded 5%. A statistical classification framework was built for diagnosing cytomegalovirus status from the catalog of TCR beta chain sequences. In a later analysis, V and J genes were assigned by comparing TCR nucleotide sequences against IMGT/GENE-DB human TR gene sequences. The TCRdist pipeline was used in a later analysis to assign CDR3 sequences and most-parsimonious VDJ recombination scenarios. A later analysis defined each TCR beta chain by its CDR3 amino acid sequence plus V-gene family, and excluded reads lacking a unique V-gene family. To address suspected cross-contamination and a sequencing artifact, a later analysis removed roughly 580 highly shared, low-generation-probability nucleotide sequences. A later analysis calculated a clonal expansion index for each public chain from normalized within-repertoire ranks of inferred template counts. In a later analysis, generation probabilities were computed with a VDJ recombination model fitted to out-of-frame rearrangements, and the resulting probabilities were checked against IGoR. Hypergeometric tests were used in a later analysis to score TCR-TCR, TCR-HLA and TCR-CMV co-occurrence, with a repertoire-size bias correction applied to the TCR pairs. A later analysis estimated false discovery rates by permuting HLA or CMV assignments 20 times. In a later analysis, co-occurring TCRs were grouped using DBSCAN, with TCRdist sequence similarity added in when clustering inside HLA-allele-positive subsets. Repertoires with fewer than 30,000 or more than 120,000 public chains, plus five repertoires with anomalous nucleotide sharing, were excluded from co-occurrence clustering. Imported from immuneACCESS, the table was reduced by TCRdb to in-frame sequences with V and J called. These copies leave out some clones; in studies compared against another copy, an unresolved V gene accounts for under half, and the cause of the remainder is not known. The V and J calls and clone size come from that table; D and trimming were worked out from the DNA. In this sample the table shows some 150,000 clones, under 85% of which occur a single time. Around 6.7% of the sample belongs to the ten largest clones.

The material sequenced was PBMCs. The rearranged chain carries TRBV6-5 and TRBJ1-5; the best D guess is TRBD1, with 6 bases matching. The sequence was obtained from a woman between 40 and 55 years old in good health and CMV-seropositive. The sequence in DNA is TGTGCCAGCAGCAAAACAGGGTTAGGGCAGCCCCAGCATTTT. Its protein product is CASSKTGLGQPQHF.